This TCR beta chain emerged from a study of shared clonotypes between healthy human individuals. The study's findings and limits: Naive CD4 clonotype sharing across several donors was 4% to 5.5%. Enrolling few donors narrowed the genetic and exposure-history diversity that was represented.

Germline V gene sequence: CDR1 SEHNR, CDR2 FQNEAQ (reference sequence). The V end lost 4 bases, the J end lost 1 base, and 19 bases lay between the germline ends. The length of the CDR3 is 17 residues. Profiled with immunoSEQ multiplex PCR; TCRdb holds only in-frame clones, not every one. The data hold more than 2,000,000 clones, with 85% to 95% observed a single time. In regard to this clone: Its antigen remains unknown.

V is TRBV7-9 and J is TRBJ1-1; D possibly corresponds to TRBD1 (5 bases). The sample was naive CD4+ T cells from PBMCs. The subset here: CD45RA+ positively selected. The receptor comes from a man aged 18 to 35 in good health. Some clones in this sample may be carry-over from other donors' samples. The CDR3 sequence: CASSSRGGRAWNTEAFF. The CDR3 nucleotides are TGTGCCAGCAGCTCCCGGGGAGGCAGGGCGTGGAACACTGAAGCTTTCTTT.